A selection of T cell receptor beta chains follows, all from one sample in a study of blood T cell repertoires in COVID-19. This table comes from immunoSEQ multiplex PCR, and its TCRdb copy is limited to in-frame clones, with some not included. The sample includes roughly 260,000 clones, roughly 86% of them seen just once. The sequencing sample was made of PBMCs or T cells enriched from blood (not recorded which). These receptors came from a woman younger than 45 with acute COVID-19. Both conserved end residues are part of each CDR3. The order of the fields is J gene, V gene, D gene, clone size, CDR3 DNA, CDR3 protein. A D gene is named only where the DNA matches it firmly. Size values are once, few and many counts, or a class for expanded clones, and some rows have none.

TRBJ2-1 TRBV10-1 NA NA TGCGCCAGCAGTGAGTTTGGGAGCTCCTACAATGAGCAGTTCTTC CASSEFGSSYNEQFF
TRBJ2-2 TRBV28 NA NA TGTGCCAGCAGACCCGGAGGGTACACCGGGGAGCTGTTTTTT CASRPGGYTGELFF
TRBJ2-3 TRBV7-9 NA NA TGTGCCAGCAGCTTTATCGAGGATACGCAGTATTTT CASSFIEDTQYF
TRBJ2-4 TRBV9 TRBD2 NA TGTGCCAGCAGCGACCCTAGCGGGGGAGTTGACATTCAGTACTTC CASSDPSGGVDIQYF
TRBJ1-1 TRBV12-3/TRBV12-4 NA NA TGTGCCAGCAGTTCCTCCCATCAGGGTGAAGCTTTCTTT CASSSSHQGEAFF
TRBJ2-7 TRBV4-1 TRBD2 NA TGCGCCAGCAGCCAAGATAGCGGGGGGACCTACGAGCAGTACTTC CASSQDSGGTYEQYF
TRBJ1-2 TRBV27 TRBD1 NA TGTGCCAGCAGTCTGGTATCGGGACAGGGCCAAACGGGGGGCTACACCTTC CASSLVSGQGQTGGYTF
TRBJ1-4 TRBV11-3 NA NA TGTGCCAGCAGCGTGGGGGGTTCTAATGAAAAACTGTTTTTT CASSVGGSNEKLFF
TRBJ1-4 TRBV5-1 NA NA TGCGCCAGCAGCTTGGATGCGGCAGGGGAAGATGAAAAACTGTTTTTT CASSLDAAGEDEKLFF
TRBJ2-1 TRBV5-1 NA NA TGCGCCAGCAGGAAGGACGGGAACTCCTACAATGAGCAGTTCTTC CASRKDGNSYNEQFF
TRBJ2-3 TRBV21-1 NA NA TGTGCCAGCAGCAAAAAAGGTGGACAGGTCGTCACAGATACGCAGTATTTT CASSKKGGQVVTDTQYF
TRBJ2-7 TRBV6-5 TRBD1 NA TGTGCCAGCAGTTACTCGACAGGGGCTGGGTACGAGCAGTACTTC CASSYSTGAGYEQYF
TRBJ1-1 TRBV7-2 TRBD1 NA TGTGCCAGCAGCTGGACAGGGCGGGACACTGAAGCTTTCTTT CASSWTGRDTEAFF
TRBJ2-7 TRBV5-1 NA NA TGCGCCAGCAGCTTCTCCACGGACTACGAGCAGTACTTT CASSFSTDYEQYF
TRBJ2-5 TRBV2 TRBD2 NA TGTGCCAGCAGTCTAGCGGGGTCGTACCAAGAGACCCAGTACTTC CASSLAGSYQETQYF
TRBJ2-3 TRBV5-4 TRBD2 NA TGTGCCAGCAGCTTTGGGACTAGCGGGGGGGATACGCAGTATTTT CASSFGTSGGDTQYF
TRBJ2-5 TRBV7-2 NA NA TGTGCCAGCAGCCCGGAGGTGACCCAGTACTTC CASSPEVTQYF
TRBJ2-1 TRBV27 TRBD1 once TGTGCCAGCAGTTTAAACTACAGGGGCTACTACAATGAGCAGTTCTTC CASSLNYRGYYNEQFF
TRBJ2-7 TRBV7-9 NA NA TGTGCCAGCACTGGAAGGGGGACCTACGAGCAGTACTTC CASTGRGTYEQYF
TRBJ1-5 TRBV7-8 NA NA TGTGCCAGCAGCAGCCCAGGGGTCCACAATCAGCCCCAGCATTTT CASSSPGVHNQPQHF
TRBJ1-1 TRBV7-7 NA NA TGTGCTAGCAGTCCGGGGAGGAACACTGAAGCTTTCTTT CASSPGRNTEAFF
TRBJ1-2 TRBV5-6 NA NA TGTGCCAGCAGCCCAGAGGGTATTTCCGGCTACACCTTC CASSPEGISGYTF
TRBJ2-4 TRBV7-9 TRBD1 NA TGTGCCAGCAGCTTAGCGACAGGGGGCAAAAACATTCAGTACTTC CASSLATGGKNIQYF
TRBJ1-2 TRBV19 TRBD1 NA TGTGCCAGTAGTCCCACCCCGGTGGACAGGTCCTATGGCTACACCTTC CASSPTPVDRSYGYTF
TRBJ1-2 TRBV27 NA NA TGTGCCAGCAGTCCAGGGTTAGCTAACTATGGCTACACCTTC CASSPGLANYGYTF
TRBJ1-1 TRBV27 TRBD1 NA TGTGCCAGCAGTTTCCACAGGGGAACTGAAGCTTTCTTT CASSFHRGTEAFF
TRBJ1-1 TRBV4-3 NA NA TGCGCCAGCAGCCGGGCGGGCCTACAACCCGGTGAAGCTTTCTTT CASSRAGLQPGEAFF
TRBJ1-1 TRBV19 TRBD1 NA TGTGCCAGTAGGGAGGGACAGGGCCACACTGAAGCTTTCTTT CASREGQGHTEAFF
TRBJ1-5 TRBV6-1 NA NA TGTGCCAGCAGTGACTTCTTTTTGCAGTTCAATCAGCCCCAGCATTTT CASSDFFLQFNQPQHF
TRBJ2-3 TRBV19 TRBD2 NA TGTGCCAGTAGTCCCGGAGGCGGGGGAGCTAGCACAGATACGCAGTATTTT CASSPGGGGASTDTQYF
TRBJ2-3 TRBV7-8 TRBD2 NA TGTGCCAGCAGCCTCGTGGCGGGGGGGGCTCTGAATACGCAGTATTTT CASSLVAGGALNTQYF
TRBJ2-5 TRBV5-1 NA NA TGCGCCAGCAGCTTGGGAGCCGAACAAGAGACCCAGTACTTC CASSLGAEQETQYF
TRBJ2-1 TRBV19 TRBD2 NA TGTGCCAGTTCGACTAGCGGGGGGGCCGGTGAGCAGTTCTTC CASSTSGGAGEQFF
TRBJ1-5 TRBV5-1 NA NA TGCGCCAGCAGCTTTGAGGGCCTGAACAATCAGCCCCAGCATTTT CASSFEGLNNQPQHF
TRBJ1-4 TRBV3-1/TRBV3-2 NA NA TGTGCCAGCAGCCCATCAGGGTTCGAAAAACTGTTTTTT CASSPSGFEKLFF
TRBJ1-2 TRBV29-1 TRBD1 NA TGCAGCGTTGAAGACTATACAGGGGGAGGGGATGGCTACACCTTC CSVEDYTGGGDGYTF
TRBJ1-1 TRBV18 TRBD1 NA TGTGCCAGCTCCGGACAGGGGATCGCTGAAGCTTTCTTT CASSGQGIAEAFF
TRBJ2-2 TRBV15 NA NA TGTGCCACCAGCAGCGGACAGACTAACACCGGGGAGCTGTTTTTT CATSSGQTNTGELFF
TRBJ1-5 TRBV10-2 NA NA TGCGCCAGCGAGGACAGTAATAGCAATCAGCCCCAGCATTTT CASEDSNSNQPQHF
TRBJ2-3 TRBV10-3 TRBD2 once TGTGCCATCAGTGCGTCAAGACGGGGGGACCTCACAGATACGCAGTATTTT CAISASRRGDLTDTQYF
TRBJ1-2 TRBV12-3/TRBV12-4 NA NA TGTGCCAGCAGTTTAGGACGGGGGTGGGGCTACACCTTC CASSLGRGWGYTF
TRBJ1-2 TRBV30 TRBD1 NA TGTGCCTGGGCCCGGGACAGCTGGCTCTATGGCTACACCTTC CAWARDSWLYGYTF